These 28 T cell receptor beta chains were all obtained from the same sample, sequenced in a study of cytotoxic CD8 clonotypes in ibrutinib-treated CLL. Method: immunoSEQ multiplex PCR; TCRdb's copy keeps in-frame clones and lacks some. The sample includes some 310,000 clones, around four fifths of them seen just once. The material sequenced was PBMCs, taken before ibrutinib treatment. These TCRs come from a human donor with chronic lymphocytic leukemia.

V and J are TRBV27 and TRBJ2-3, with 9 bases fitting TRBD2. Trimming took 5 bases from V and 3 from J; bases not matched to a gene: 9. Germline V gene sequence: CDR1 MNHEY, CDR2 SMNVEV (reference sequence). This CDR3 is 16 amino acids long. DNA for the CDR3: TGTGCCAGCAGTCCTCTCCTAGCGGGAAGAACAGATACGCAGTATTTT. Residues: CASSPLLAGRTDTQYF.

This rearrangement joins TRBV11-2 to TRBJ2-7, with a weak D call TRBD1 (6 bases). The CDR3 contains 15 residues. Looked up from germline, CDR1 is SGHAT and CDR2 is FQNNGV. Trimming took off 5 bases at V and 0 bases at J, with 14 bases between the two ends. DNA for the CDR3: TGTGCCAGCAGCCCGGGACAAAGAAGCTCCTACGAGCAGTACTTC. Translated: CASSPGQRSSYEQYF.

V usage is TRBV2 and J usage is TRBJ2-7; 11 bases are shared with TRBD2. V lost 4 bases, J lost 3 bases, and 5 bases stayed unmatched. The CDR3 is 15 residues long. The V gene's germline CDR1 is SNHLY and CDR2 FYNNEI. CDR3 nucleotides: TGTGCCAGCAGTGGACTAGCGGGACCTTACTACGAGCAGTACTTC. Protein sequence: CASSGLAGPYYEQYF.

This clone showed up just once. Other DNA sequences from this sample encode an identical CDR3 as well. The chain joins TRBV27 to TRBJ2-7; 9 positions match TRBD1. CDR3 size: 13 residues. Germline V CDR1 and CDR2: MNHEY, SMNVEV (reference sequence). The trim removed 5 bases at V and 3 bases at J, leaving 2 bases unmatched. The CDR3 sequence is CASSTGQGYEQYF. The CDR3 DNA reads TGTGCCAGCAGTACGGGACAGGGCTACGAGCAGTACTTC.

The chain has TRBV30 and TRBJ1-4; D is unresolved. The CDR3 is 13 amino acids. Between the trimmed V and J ends, which lost 2 bases and 0 bases, there was a span of 4 bases. Per the germline V gene, CDR1 is GTSNPN and CDR2 is SVGIG (reference sequence). The CDR3 protein is CAWSLPTNEKLFF. Here the CDR3 DNA reads TGTGCCTGGAGTTTACCAACTAATGAAAAACTGTTTTTT.

This rearrangement joins TRBV5-1 to TRBJ2-3; 8 positions match TRBD2. Germline-derived CDR1 and CDR2 are SGHRS and YFSETQ. V gave up 5 bases and J gave up 0 bases; unmatched junction bases: 8. This CDR3 is 16 amino acids long. The CDR3 loop reads CASRPLAGGSTDTQYF. The DNA of the CDR3 is TGCGCCAGCAGGCCTCTAGCGGGCGGTAGCACAGATACGCAGTATTTT. Looking up the rest from reference TRBV5-1 and TRBJ2-3 gives the full variable domain: KAGVTQTPRYLIKTRGQQVTLSCSPISGHRSVSWYQQTPGQGLQFLFEYFSETQRNKGNFPGRFSGRQFSNSRSEMNVSTLELGDSALYLCASRPLAGGSTDTQYFGPGTRLTVL.

This rearrangement joins TRBV7-9 to TRBJ1-4, with D maybe TRBD1 (5 bases). The CDR3 contains 15 residues. V was clipped by 3 bases and J by 3 bases, with 11 bases between them. Germline CDR1 reads SEHNR; CDR2 reads FQNEAQ (reference sequence). The CDR3 DNA reads as TGTGCCAGCAGCTTGGGTACGGGGGCTAATGAAAAACTGTTTTTT. Translating gives CASSLGTGANEKLFF. Supplemented by reference TRBV7-9 and TRBJ1-4, the full variable domain reads DTGVSQNPRHKITKRGQNVTFRCDPISEHNRLYWYRQTLGQGPEFLTYFQNEAQLEKSRLLSDRFSAERPKGSFSTLEIQRTEQGDSAMYLCASSLGTGANEKLFFGSGTQLSVL.

J is TRBJ2-2 and V is TRBV9; D is possibly TRBD1 (6 bases). Germline CDR1 is SGDLS and CDR2 is YYNGEE. The ends were cut back, 4 bases at V and 2 bases at J, with 12 bases in the middle. CDR3 size: 15 residues. The CDR3 loop reads CASSLKDSNTGELFF. DNA for the CDR3: TGTGCCAGCAGCCTCAAGGACAGCAACACCGGGGAGCTGTTTTTT.

This clone came up a few times. V is TRBV5-1 and J is TRBJ2-1; 8 bases match TRBD2. This CDR3 region has 14 residues. Germline V gene lookup returns CDR1 SGHRS and CDR2 YFSETQ. With 3 bases clipped from V and 4 bases from J, the junction kept 3 bases outside the gene matches. The CDR3 protein is CASSSGLDYNEQFF. The DNA for the CDR3 is TGCGCCAGCAGCTCGGGACTAGATTACAATGAGCAGTTCTTC.

The CDR3 loop is CASSRTGNEQFF. CDR3 in DNA: TGTGCCAGCAGCAGGACAGGGAATGAGCAGTTCTTC. The V gene is TRBV6-5, the J gene TRBJ2-1, with 8 bases aligning to TRBD1. Germline trimming cut 6 bases from V and 7 bases from J; bases unmatched to any gene: 2. The length of the CDR3 is 12 residues. Germline V gene sequence: CDR1 MNHEY, CDR2 SVGAGI.

This clone was observed a handful of times. This sequence joins TRBV5-6 and TRBJ2-1; maybe TRBD1 (6 bases). This CDR3 spans 15 amino acids. The V gene lost 5 bases and the J gene lost 2 bases, with 14 bases spanning the gap. The germline V gene encodes CDR1 SGHDT and CDR2 YYEEEE. CDR3: CASSLPGQTYNEQFF. Here the CDR3 DNA reads TGTGCCAGCAGTTTACCCGGACAGACCTACAATGAGCAGTTCTTC.

V and J are TRBV15 and TRBJ2-7, with D perhaps matching TRBD2 (6 bases). The V gene's germline CDR1 is LNHNV and CDR2 YYDKDF (reference sequence). The CDR3 runs 15 residues. The V end was cut by 1 base, the J end by 3 bases, with 13 bases between. This CDR3 is CATSRAGLGDYEQYF. CDR3 bases: TGTGCCACCAGCAGAGCGGGACTCGGGGACTACGAGCAGTACTTC.

This clone was recorded many times. This chain links TRBV4-1 with TRBJ2-1; possibly TRBD2 for D (5 bases). This CDR3 comprises 14 residues. Germline CDR1 is MGHRA and CDR2 is YSYEKL. V was shortened by 3 bases and J by 10 bases, with 16 bases between the two germline ends. CDR3 sequence (DNA): TGCGCCAGCAGCCACCGAACTAGAGAGGACGAGCAGTTCTTC. Protein sequence: CASSHRTREDEQFF.

Only a few counts were recorded for this clone. V gene TRBV30 combines with J gene TRBJ1-5, with TRBD1 matching over 7 bases. The V segment lost 1 base and the J segment 4 bases; nucleotides outside the gene matches: 7. Germline CDR1 and CDR2: GTSNPN and SVGIG (reference sequence). The CDR3 spans 15 residues. The CDR3 DNA is TGTGCCTGGAGTGAAAACTGGGACAGAAATCAGCCCCAGCATTTT. It specifies CAWSENWDRNQPQHF.

The chain combines TRBV2 with TRBJ1-1; D perhaps matches TRBD1 (5 bases). The length of the CDR3 is 17 residues. Per the germline V gene, CDR1 is SNHLY and CDR2 is FYNNEI. V lost 5 bases and J lost 2, with 21 bases in between. The CDR3 DNA is TGTGCCAGCAGTATCGACAGAAGCTCGGAATCAAACACTGAAGCTTTCTTT. Its translation is CASSIDRSSESNTEAFF.

The V call is TRBV6-1, the J call TRBJ2-7; D is unclear. CDR3 length equals 13 residues. The V end was cut by 2 bases, the J end by 3 bases, with 8 bases between. Germline CDR1 and CDR2: MNHNS and SASEGT. The CDR3 DNA follows: TGTGCCAGCAGTGAATCCTACAGCTACGAGCAGTACTTC. Protein: CASSESYSYEQYF.

The chain has TRBV30 and TRBJ1-2; D is unclear. The CDR3 loop spans 14 amino acids. The ends were cut back, 2 bases at V and 3 bases at J, with 13 bases in the middle. Germline values: CDR1 GTSNPN, CDR2 SVGIG (reference sequence). CDR3 loop: CAWSFGDFDYGYTF. The CDR3 DNA sequence: TGTGCCTGGAGTTTCGGGGATTTCGACTATGGCTACACCTTC.

The J gene is TRBJ1-1, the V gene TRBV11-1; perhaps TRBD1 as D (5 bases). Looked up from germline, CDR1 is SGHAT and CDR2 is FQDESV (reference sequence). This CDR3 spans 13 amino acids. Deletions cut 5 bases from V and 1 base from J, with 8 bases between. CDR3 sequence: CASSLTENTEAFF. DNA of the CDR3: TGTGCCAGCAGCCTGACAGAGAACACTGAAGCTTTCTTT.

The CDR3 protein is CASSVASGGGFDEQFF. The CDR3 DNA sequence: TGTGCCAGCAGCGTAGCCAGCGGGGGCGGCTTCGATGAGCAGTTCTTC. This chain links TRBV9 with TRBJ2-1; 8 bases agree with TRBD2. Germline assignment: CDR1 SGDLS and CDR2 YYNGEE. Trimming cost V 0 bases and J 8 bases; bases outside gene matches: 10. The length of the CDR3 is 16 residues.

The chain recombines TRBV28 with TRBJ2-7; 8 bases are a match to TRBD2. CDR3 length: 16 residues. The V segment lost 5 bases and the J segment 0 bases; nucleotides outside the gene matches: 9. CDR1 MDHEN and CDR2 SYDVKM come from the germline V gene. CDR3 region: CASSGPGLGDSYEQYF. Written as DNA, the CDR3 is TGTGCCAGCAGTGGACCGGGACTAGGAGACTCCTACGAGCAGTACTTC. Full variable domain (remainder filled in from reference TRBV28 and TRBJ2-7): DVKVTQSSRYLVKRTGEKVFLECVQDMDHENMFWYRQDPGLGLRLIYFSYDVKMKEKGDIPEGYSVSREKKERFSLILESASTNQTSMYLCASSGPGLGDSYEQYFGPGTRLTVT.

This chain joins TRBV30 and TRBJ1-3, with unresolved D. This CDR3 is built from 14 residues. The V gene's germline CDR1 is GTSNPN and CDR2 SVGIG (reference sequence). V was cut by 3 bases and J by 4 bases, with 13 bases left in between. CDR3 sequence reads: CAWRHLSPGNTIYF. The CDR3 DNA sequence: TGTGCCTGGAGGCACCTGAGCCCCGGAAACACCATATATTTT.

The chain couples TRBV4-2 to TRBJ2-7, with TRBD2 as a possible D gene (6 bases). CDR3 length: 13 amino acids. Looked up from germline, CDR1 is LGHNA and CDR2 is YNFKEQ. V was shortened by 3 bases and J by 2 bases, with 8 bases between the two germline ends. The CDR3: CASSQGLPYEQYF. As DNA, the CDR3 is TGTGCCAGCAGCCAGGGACTCCCCTACGAGCAGTACTTC.

This chain connects TRBV7-8 to TRBJ1-2; 8 nucleotides match TRBD1. The CDR3 runs 16 residues. The germline CDR1 and CDR2 sequences are SGHVS and FQNEAQ. The V segment lost 5 bases and the J segment 5 bases; nucleotides outside the gene matches: 13. The DNA for the CDR3 is TGTGCCAGCAGCCCCCTACCAGGGGGCTTGCGGTATGGCTACACCTTC. As protein: CASSPLPGGLRYGYTF. Full variable domain (rest looked up from reference TRBV7-8 and TRBJ1-2): GAGVSQSPRYKVAKRGQDVALRCDPISGHVSLFWYQQALGQGPEFLTYFQNEAQLDKSGLPSDRFFAERPEGSVSTLKIQRTQQEDSAVYLCASSPLPGGLRYGYTFGSGTRLTVV.

This sequence joins TRBV6-5 and TRBJ1-3, with D possibly matching TRBD1 (5 bases). The CDR3 is made up of 14 amino acids. The germline gives CDR1 MNHEY, CDR2 SVGAGI. The V end was cut by 0 bases, the J end by 7 bases, with 10 bases between. In DNA form, the CDR3 reads TGTGCCAGCAGTTACTCCGCAGGGTGGAACACCATATATTTT. Protein product: CASSYSAGWNTIYF.

The chain combines TRBV29-1 with TRBJ2-7; 7 nucleotides agree with TRBD1. The CDR3 runs 13 residues. Germline V gives CDR1 SQVTM, CDR2 ANQGSEA. V lost 4 bases, J lost 4 bases, and 7 bases stayed unmatched. The CDR3 spells CSVGAGGIYEQYF. The CDR3 DNA reads as TGCAGCGTTGGGGCAGGGGGTATTTACGAGCAGTACTTC.

V and J are TRBV19 and TRBJ2-1; D remains ambiguous. Germline CDR1 and CDR2: LNHDA and SQIVND (reference sequence). V lost 0 bases and J 0 bases, leaving 6 bases between the germline ends. This CDR3 region has 15 residues. The CDR3 DNA reads TGTGCCAGTAGTATAGAAATTAGCTCCTACAATGAGCAGTTCTTC. Residues: CASSIEISSYNEQFF.

This clone was counted only a few times. V gene TRBV9 combines with J gene TRBJ2-2; no clear D. The V gene's germline CDR1 is SGDLS and CDR2 YYNGEE. This CDR3 has 11 amino acids. V was pared by 5 bases and J by 6 bases, with 5 bases between. The CDR3 nucleotides read TGTGCCAGCAGAGGCTCCGGGGAGCTGTTTTTT. It encodes CASRGSGELFF.

In this sample, this clone turned up once. This chain connects TRBV15 to TRBJ2-3, with a weak D call TRBD2 (6 bases). This CDR3 region has 16 residues. Germline CDR1 and CDR2: LNHNV and YYDKDF (reference sequence). The ends were cut back, 3 bases at V and 1 base at J, with 14 bases in the middle. CDR3: CATSRRVGTGTDTQYF. CDR3 nucleotides: TGTGCCACCAGCAGGAGGGTAGGGACTGGCACAGATACGCAGTATTTT. Supplemented by reference TRBV15 and TRBJ2-3, the full variable domain reads DAMVIQNPRYQVTQFGKPVTLSCSQTLNHNVMYWYQQKSSQAPKLLFHYYDKDFNNEADTPDNFQSRRPNTSFCFLDIRSPGLGDTAMYLCATSRRVGTGTDTQYFGPGTRLTVL.